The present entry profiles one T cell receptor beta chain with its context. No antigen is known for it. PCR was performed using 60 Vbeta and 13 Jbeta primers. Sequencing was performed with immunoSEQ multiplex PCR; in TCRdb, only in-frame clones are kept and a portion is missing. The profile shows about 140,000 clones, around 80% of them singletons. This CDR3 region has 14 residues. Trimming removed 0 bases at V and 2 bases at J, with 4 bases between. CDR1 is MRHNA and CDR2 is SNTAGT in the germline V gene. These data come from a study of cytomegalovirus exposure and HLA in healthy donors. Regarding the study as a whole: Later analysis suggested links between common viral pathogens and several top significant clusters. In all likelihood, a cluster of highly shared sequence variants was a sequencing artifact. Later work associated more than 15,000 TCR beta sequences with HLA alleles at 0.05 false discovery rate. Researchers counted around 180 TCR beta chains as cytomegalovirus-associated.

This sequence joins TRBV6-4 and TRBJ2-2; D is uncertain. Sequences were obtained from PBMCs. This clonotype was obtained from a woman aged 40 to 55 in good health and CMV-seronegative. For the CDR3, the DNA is TGTGCCAGCAGTGACTCTAGAAACACCGGGGAGCTGTTTTTT. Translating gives CASSDSRNTGELFF.